This T cell receptor beta chain derives from a study of T cell responses to AZD1222 COVID-19 vaccine. Whole-study results and caveats: Repertoire sampling was restricted to post-peak T cell response timepoints. CD4 TCRs associated with vaccination spanned spike, dominating at 160-218 and 743-854.

In its sample, this clone was seen a few times. Its cognate antigen is unknown. Other DNA variants within this sample encode the same CDR3. Investigators merged groups given second doses at roughly 4 or roughly 12 weeks. The protocol was immunoSEQ multiplex PCR, while the TCRdb copy is restricted to in-frame clones and leaves out a portion. The profile shows some 90,000 clones, around 90% of them singletons. This receptor was obtained from an adult who received the AZD1222 COVID-19 vaccine. Sequences were derived from peripheral blood, sampled 28 days after the second AZD1222 dose.

CDR3 coding DNA: TGTGCCAGCAGTAAAGACGGGTTCCAGTACTTC. Its protein product is CASSKDGFQYF. The genes are TRBV2 and TRBJ2-7; D gene unclear. V dropped 5 bases and J dropped 10 bases, with 12 bases sitting between them. The CDR3 is 11 residues long. CDR1 is SNHLY and CDR2 is FYNNEI in the germline V gene.